The 8 T cell receptor beta chains in this list originate from one sample, sequenced in a study of shared clonotypes between healthy human individuals. Profiled with immunoSEQ multiplex PCR; TCRdb holds only in-frame clones, not every one. The sample has 2.3 million or so clones, over 90% seen once. Sequenced sample: naive CD4+ T cells from PBMCs. Stated subset: CD45RA+ positively selected. These receptors came from a man between 18 and 29 years old in good health. Some clones in this sample may be carry-over from other donors' samples.

The rearrangement uses TRBV28 and TRBJ1-1, with TRBD1 identical over 10 bases. The CDR3 runs to 22 residues. J lost 5 bases, V lost 6 bases, and 30 bases had no gene match. The germline gives CDR1 MDHEN, CDR2 SYDVKM. The CDR3 is CASRSWLAGAKKGQGRGTEAFF. The DNA of the CDR3 is TGTGCCAGCAGATCATGGCTGGCCGGTGCAAAGAAGGGACAGGGGCGGGGGACTGAAGCTTTCTTT.

This clone came up once. The V gene is TRBV7-2, the J gene TRBJ2-1; no clear D. CDR1 SGHTA and CDR2 FQGNSA come from the germline V gene. Trimming left V 1 base short and J 0 bases short, with 13 bases between. The CDR3 is 17 amino acids. The CDR3 DNA sequence: TGTGCCAGCAGCTTAGATTGGTCCCGAAGCTCCTACAATGAGCAGTTCTTC. It specifies CASSLDWSRSSYNEQFF.

The V call is TRBV18, the J call TRBJ1-2; 8 positions agree with TRBD1. Germline-derived CDR1 and CDR2 are KGHSH and LQKENI. The CDR3 sequence is 14 residues long. Trimming cost V 4 bases and J 6 bases; bases outside gene matches: 7. CDR3 sequence reads: CASSHPGTGDGYTF. DNA for the CDR3: TGTGCCAGCTCACACCCCGGGACAGGTGATGGCTACACCTTC.

The rearrangement links TRBV25-1 to TRBJ1-2; D is unresolved. Deletions cut 0 bases from V and 4 bases from J, with 6 bases between. Looked up from germline, CDR1 is MGHDK and CDR2 is SYGVNS. The CDR3 is 13 residues long. Here the CDR3 reads CASSEYTAYGYTF. In nucleotides, the CDR3 is TGTGCCAGCAGTGAATATACGGCCTATGGCTACACCTTC.

V gene TRBV2 combines with J gene TRBJ2-7; tentative D call: TRBD1 (6 bases). Germline CDR1 SNHLY, CDR2 FYNNEI. The CDR3 contains 15 residues. V lost 2 bases, J lost 7 bases, and 18 bases lay in between. The CDR3, as DNA: TGTGCCAGCAGTGAACCGCGCAGGGGTGGGGCGGAGCAGTACTTC. It encodes CASSEPRRGGAEQYF.

This clone has a single count. The chain employs TRBV6-6 and TRBJ2-7; no reliable D call. The CDR3 covers 13 residues. Germline V gene lookup returns CDR1 MNHNY and CDR2 SVGAGI (reference sequence). V lost 5 bases and J 3 bases, leaving 11 bases between the germline ends. CDR3 bases: TGTGCCAGCAGTGCCGGGTTAAACTACGAGCAGTACTTC. Encoded protein: CASSAGLNYEQYF.

The J gene is TRBJ1-1, the V gene TRBV28; D remains ambiguous. The CDR3 is 17 residues long. V gave up 8 bases and J gave up 1 base, with 23 bases separating them. Germline values: CDR1 MDHEN, CDR2 SYDVKM. The CDR3 reads CASLTRNPTPRNTEAFF. The CDR3, as DNA: TGTGCCAGCTTGACAAGAAACCCAACCCCTCGGAACACTGAAGCTTTCTTT.

The V and J genes are TRBV10-3 and TRBJ2-2; 8 bases align to TRBD2. Germline V lookup: CDR1 ENHRY, CDR2 SYGVKD. The V gene end was trimmed by 10 bases and the J gene end by 7 bases; junction bases not matched to a gene: 8. This CDR3 contains 13 residues. CDR3 in amino acids: CATRTSRHGELFF. The CDR3 nucleotides read TGTGCCACCAGGACTAGCCGACACGGGGAGCTGTTTTTT.